The 13 T cell receptor beta chains below come from one sample, sequenced in a study of blood T cell repertoires in COVID-19. The data were produced by immunoSEQ multiplex PCR, yet TCRdb's version contains in-frame clones alone and is incomplete. The profile shows about 260,000 clones, just under 90% of them singletons. The specimen was PBMCs or T cells enriched from blood (not recorded which). These TCRs come from a woman aged 30 to 39 with acute COVID-19.

This chain joins TRBV9 and TRBJ2-4; 10 nucleotides agree with TRBD2. V shed 3 bases and J 9 bases; nucleotides not matched to a gene: 18. This CDR3 region has 18 residues. The germline V gene encodes CDR1 SGDLS and CDR2 YYNGEE. The CDR3 bases are TGTGCCAGCAGCGCGAGCAGCGGGAGGGGTGGGGACGAGGGCATTCAGTACTTC. Encoded protein: CASSASSGRGGDEGIQYF.

This chain connects TRBV30 to TRBJ2-7; 14 positions agree with TRBD2. This CDR3 is built from 14 residues. Germline CDR1 reads GTSNPN; CDR2 reads SVGIG (reference sequence). J gave up 10 bases and V 3 bases, and 8 bases lay outside the gene matches. CDR3 sequence reads: CAWRGTSGSIPQYF. The CDR3 nucleotides are TGTGCCTGGAGAGGGACTAGCGGGAGCATTCCCCAGTACTTC.

V and J are TRBV11-1 and TRBJ2-7; D uncertain. Between the trimmed V and J ends, which lost 5 bases and 4 bases, there was a span of 9 bases. Germline V gene lookup returns CDR1 SGHAT and CDR2 FQDESV (reference sequence). The CDR3 runs to 12 residues. The CDR3: CASSPGGYEQYF. The CDR3 bases are TGTGCCAGCAGCCCGGGTGGATACGAGCAGTACTTC.

The chain recombines TRBV6-5 with TRBJ2-7; D is undetermined. This CDR3 is 15 amino acids long. V dropped 4 bases and J dropped 2 bases, with 15 bases sitting between them. The germline gives CDR1 MNHEY, CDR2 SVGAGI. The CDR3 coding sequence is TGTGCCAGCAGTTCATGGGCCTCGAGTACCTACGAGCAGTACTTC. This sequence encodes CASSSWASSTYEQYF.

This clone was counted a single time. The chain recombines TRBV19 with TRBJ2-7; tentatively, D is TRBD2 (6 bases). V was trimmed by 2 bases and J by 4 bases, leaving 15 bases between them. The germline CDR1 and CDR2 sequences are LNHDA and SQIVND (reference sequence). The CDR3 covers 15 residues. Written as DNA, the CDR3 is TGTGCCAGTAGTATAAACACCGGGACTTCTTACGAGCAGTACTTC. Translation gives CASSINTGTSYEQYF.

The rearrangement uses TRBV28 and TRBJ1-5, with 7 bases fitting TRBD1. This CDR3 is 15 amino acids long. Trimming took 6 bases from V and 7 from J; bases not matched to a gene: 12. Germline lookup yields CDR1 MDHEN and CDR2 SYDVKM. The CDR3 coding sequence is TGTGCCAGCAGCACGGATCAGGGGGGTGAACAGCCCCAGCATTTT. It codes for CASSTDQGGEQPQHF.

The rearrangement uses TRBV24-1 and TRBJ2-7; weak D call: TRBD2 (5 bases). The CDR3 contains 14 residues. V lost 3 bases and J lost 3, with 11 bases in between. Germline CDR1 is KGHDR and CDR2 is SFDVKD. The CDR3 region is CATSDPASSYEQYF. The CDR3 DNA reads as TGTGCCACCAGTGATCCGGCTAGCAGCTACGAGCAGTACTTC.

This chain connects TRBV3-1 (or the pseudogene TRBV3-2) to TRBJ2-7; 7 bases are a match to TRBD2. The junction had 5 bases not matched to a gene; V was cut back by 2 bases and J by 1 base. CDR1 is LGHDT and CDR2 is YNNKEL in the germline V gene (reference sequence). The CDR3 extends over 15 amino acids. Here the CDR3 reads CASSQLAGLSYEQYF. The CDR3 DNA is TGTGCCAGCAGCCAACTGGCGGGACTATCCTACGAGCAGTACTTC.

This clone was found once. V is TRBV7-2 and J is TRBJ2-5; 10 nucleotides match TRBD2. The CDR3 covers 15 residues. Germline CDR1 SGHTA, CDR2 FQGNSA. The V segment lost 3 bases and the J segment 5 bases; nucleotides outside the gene matches: 6. The CDR3 is CASSFQSGREETQYF. CDR3 in DNA: TGTGCCAGCAGCTTCCAAAGCGGGAGGGAGGAGACCCAGTACTTC.

This clone was seen only once. This chain joins TRBV30 and TRBJ1-5, with D tentatively TRBD1 (5 bases). This CDR3 region has 13 residues. Germline V gene data show CDR1 as GTSNPN and CDR2 as SVGIG (reference sequence). Trimming shortened V by 1 base and J by 5 bases, and 9 bases separated the two germline ends. In DNA, the CDR3 is TGTGCCTGGAGTGGGGGGGGAGATCAGCCCCAGCATTTT. Amino acid sequence: CAWSGGGDQPQHF.

The chain joins TRBV11-2 to TRBJ1-3; the match to TRBD1 covers 7 bases. The J segment lost 4 bases and the V segment lost 4 bases, leaving 10 bases of the junction unmatched. The CDR3 runs 16 residues. Looked up from germline, CDR1 is SGHAT and CDR2 is FQNNGV. The CDR3 DNA reads as TGTGCCAGCAGCTCAAACCTCCGGGGACAGGGAAACACCATATATTTT. Protein product: CASSSNLRGQGNTIYF.

This chain joins TRBV28 and TRBJ1-4, with a weak D call TRBD1 (6 bases). This CDR3 region has 14 residues. Trimming stripped 7 bases from V and 7 bases from J, with 16 bases between. From germline, CDR1 is MDHEN and CDR2 SYDVKM. The CDR3 protein is CASTPAGGLEKLFF. In nucleotides, the CDR3 is TGTGCCAGCACTCCGGCTGGGGGCCTTGAAAAACTGTTTTTT.

This rearrangement joins TRBV6-1 to TRBJ2-1; 7 bases line up with TRBD1. This CDR3 contains 15 residues. The V gene's germline CDR1 is MNHNS and CDR2 SASEGT. Unmatched junction bases numbered 4, after V lost 1 base and J lost 4 bases. The CDR3 coding sequence is TGTGCCAGCAGTGAAGGGACAGGTTTTTACAATGAGCAGTTCTTC. Its translation: CASSEGTGFYNEQFF.